This T cell receptor (beta chain) came from a study of blood T cells in healthy people across ages (dated by TCRdb to between 2014 and 2016). Looking at the study overall: In model experiments, template switching captured roughly one uniquely barcoded TCR beta cDNA molecule for every two T cells. The study measured age-related changes in TCR beta repertoire diversity using deep sequencing normalized with unique cDNA molecular identifiers. The donors were split into four age groups: young (average around 15 years), middle-aged (roughly 39), aged (approximately 59) and long-lived (more than 80). To avoid experimental bias, donors of different ages were distributed randomly across sequencing lanes. For two donors (one aged 18 to 29 and one aged 80 or older), the study analyzed two additional independent replicas of 1 million unique cDNA reads from the same blood draw. The research as a whole found: Bulk unsorted PBMC profiling prevented conclusive comparison of naive and antigen-experienced compartments. Compared with the aged group, the long-lived group had more naive CD4+ T cells, fewer expanded clones and increased TCR diversity, a pattern suggesting age selection. A strong correlation was found between observed TCR beta diversity and the percentage of naive T cells measured by flow cytometry. Estimates of total diversity based on one million sequenced T cells were regarded as lower bounds and as underestimates. Because the CMV infection status of the donors was unknown, age-related changes in expanded clonotypes may potentially have been confounded. Observed TCR beta diversity per million T cells fell roughly linearly with age, and a significant reduction was already apparent by age around 40.

Donors were 39 systemically healthy Caucasian individuals from Russia aged roughly 6 to 100 years. Each donor gave about 10 milliliters of peripheral blood, drawn into EDTA-treated Vacutainer tubes. PBMCs were isolated by Ficoll-Paque density-gradient centrifugation, with at least 7 million obtained per sample. Trizol reagent was used to extract total RNA from the PBMCs, yielding at least 5 micrograms per sample. For every donor, an aliquot of PBMCs went through flow cytometry to measure the percentages of naive CD45RAhigh/CD27high T cells. Library preparation used 5' RACE. The sequencer listed for this sample is Illumina HiSeq 2500. A second 7 to 11 cycle PCR used a sample-barcoded 5' primer and a J-beta primer mix. Each TCR beta cDNA molecule received a unique molecular identifier from a template-switch 5' adaptor carrying 12 random nucleotides. At least 2.5 million CDR3-containing paired-end reads were obtained from each sample. First-strand cDNA was synthesized from all RNA with the Mint cDNA synthesis kit, primed by a TRBC-specific oligonucleotide. Following uracil-DNA glycosylase treatment, a first 18-cycle PCR with universal primers M1SS and BC2_uni_R was performed on all cDNA. The original methods were these. For normalization, 1 million high-quality reads were randomly selected from each sample, with every read carrying a distinct molecular identifier. Instead of being binned into consensus sequences, reads that shared molecular identifiers were thrown out. MiTCR, set to a Q25 quality threshold and the strictest error-elimination algorithm, was used for CDR3 identification, clonotype clustering and error correction. A nonparametric unseen species model using Euler transformation provided a lower-bound estimate of total TCR beta diversity. The public reads were reprocessed in TCRdb via fastp at Q25 and MiXCR, keeping in-frame beta chains. A single entry per CDR3 protein holds the most common genes and DNA from its merged rows. Here the V and J calls rest on TCRdb's processing, not on the authors' analysis. In this sample the table shows hundreds of thousands of distinct CDR3 sequences, about 42% of which occur a single time. Together, the top ten hold about a fifth of the sample.

This clonotype was found a few times. Its antigen target is currently unknown. One base away there is no much larger clone; base qualities are not given. Reading from cysteine to phenylalanine, the CDR3 counts 18 amino acids. CDR3 DNA is the only sequence kept; it has 54 bases, read in frame from the first base. V is cut by 4 bases and J by 3 bases, and the space between the germline ends is 22 bases. Looking up the germline V gene yields CDR1 SGHTA and CDR2 FQGNSA. Recombination joined TRBV7-2 with TRBJ2-1; possibly the D gene is TRBD2, per 5 matching bases. The sequencing input was blood. This sequence originates from a man aged 60 to 75 in good health. Here is the DNA: TGTGCCAGCAGCTCCCCTCCTAGCCGGGTACAAGGCTACAATGAGCAGTTCTTC. Protein translation: CASSSPPSRVQGYNEQFF.